The 32 T cell receptor beta chains given below trace back to one sample, sequenced in a study of T cell responses to AZD1222 COVID-19 vaccine. Sequencing was performed with immunoSEQ multiplex PCR; in TCRdb, only in-frame clones are kept and a portion is missing. There are around 120,000 clones in the sample; 87% occur only once, and roughly 1.1% lies in the top ten. Sequencing was performed on peripheral blood, taken on day 0 of AZD1222 vaccination. The receptors shown here come from an adult in good health.

This chain connects TRBV9 to TRBJ2-3; TRBD1 agrees at 7 bases. The CDR3 length is 14 residues. The V segment lost 6 bases and the J segment 1 base; nucleotides outside the gene matches: 5. Per the germline V gene, CDR1 is SGDLS and CDR2 is YYNGEE. CDR3 sequence (DNA): TGTGCCAGCACAAGGGGGCGGGGCACAGATACGCAGTATTTT. It encodes CASTRGRGTDTQYF.

The rearrangement links TRBV25-1 to TRBJ1-2; D is unresolved. Trimming removed 10 bases at V and 7 bases at J, with 10 bases between. Germline V gene data show CDR1 as MGHDK and CDR2 as SYGVNS. This CDR3 region has 10 residues. CDR3 nucleotides: TGTGCCACCCTCTCAATTGGCTACACCTTC. It encodes CATLSIGYTF.

The rearrangement joins TRBV14 to TRBJ1-2; tentative D call: TRBD1 (5 bases). V gave up 4 bases and J gave up 2 bases, with 20 bases separating them. CDR1 SGHDN and CDR2 FVKESK come from the germline V gene. The CDR3 sequence is 17 residues long. CDR3 residues: CASSLSGDPYANYGYTF. The CDR3, as DNA: TGTGCCAGCAGCCTGAGTGGGGACCCATACGCGAACTATGGCTACACCTTC.

As DNA, the CDR3 is TGTGCCAGCAGCTCGGACACGGGGTGGACTGAAGCTTTCTTT. Its translation is CASSSDTGWTEAFF. The chain employs TRBV5-8 and TRBJ1-1; TRBD1 might be the D (5 bases). The CDR3 contains 14 residues. The V gene's germline CDR1 is SGHTS and CDR2 YDEGEE. Trimming stripped 3 bases from V and 5 bases from J, with 14 bases between.

The chain recombines TRBV18 with TRBJ2-7; no clear D gene. The V end lost 6 bases, the J end lost 0 bases, and 12 bases lay between the germline ends. CDR1 and CDR2 (germline): KGHSH, LQKENI. The CDR3 contains 14 residues. The CDR3 DNA is TGTGCCAGCTCCGGTCTCGAGGTCTCCTACGAGCAGTACTTC. Its translation is CASSGLEVSYEQYF.

The chain combines TRBV7-2 with TRBJ2-2; no definite D call. Trimming took off 6 bases at V and 4 bases at J, with 9 bases between the two ends. The CDR3 is 13 amino acids. Per the germline V gene, CDR1 is SGHTA and CDR2 is FQGNSA. This CDR3 reads CASRRAITGELFF. The CDR3 nucleotides are TGTGCCAGCAGAAGGGCGATCACCGGGGAGCTGTTTTTT.

J is TRBJ1-1 and V is TRBV19; TRBD1 aligns across 7 bases. Germline V CDR1 and CDR2: LNHDA, SQIVND (reference sequence). The V gene end was trimmed by 6 bases and the J gene end by 5 bases; junction bases not matched to a gene: 6. CDR3 size: 13 residues. The CDR3 protein is CASRRTGVTEAFF. The CDR3 DNA is TGTGCCAGTAGGAGGACAGGTGTTACTGAAGCTTTCTTT.

Written as DNA, the CDR3 is TGTGCCAGCAGCCAGGGACAGGTATACGAGCAGTACTTC. Its translation: CASSQGQVYEQYF. The rearrangement links TRBV7-8 to TRBJ2-7; 8 nucleotides line up with TRBD1. V dropped 5 bases and J dropped 4; count of bases not matched to a gene: 4. Germline values: CDR1 SGHVS, CDR2 FQNEAQ. The CDR3 sequence is 13 residues long.

The chain uses TRBV10-1 and TRBJ2-5, with D possibly being TRBD2 (7 bases). V was clipped by 0 bases and J by 5 bases, with 13 bases between them. CDR1 WNHNN and CDR2 SYGVQD come from the germline V gene (reference sequence). This CDR3 comprises 15 residues. The CDR3 DNA sequence: TGCGCCAGCAGTGAGTCGGGGGGGGGCATGGAGACCCAGTACTTC. This codes for CASSESGGGMETQYF.

The CDR3 nucleotides are TGTGCCAGCAGCCAAGAGGGAGGGGAGACTCACACTGAAGCTTTCTTT. As protein: CASSQEGGETHTEAFF. The chain combines TRBV4-2 with TRBJ1-1, with TRBD1 as a possible D gene (5 bases). The CDR3 loop spans 16 amino acids. Deletions cut 0 bases from V and 3 bases from J, with 14 bases between. The V gene's germline CDR1 is LGHNA and CDR2 YNFKEQ.

The sample holds a few counts of this clone. The V call is TRBV5-1, the J call TRBJ2-2; D might be TRBD2 (5 bases). This CDR3 spans 19 amino acids. Germline CDR1 and CDR2: SGHRS and YFSETQ. V was trimmed by 5 bases and J by 4 bases, leaving 27 bases between them. The CDR3 nucleotides read TGCGCCAGCAGTTTCCTCCTAAGGACGGCGCGGGCGGTCACCGGGGAGCTGTTTTTT. It codes for CASSFLLRTARAVTGELFF.

The chain carries TRBV11-2 and TRBJ2-3; D not resolved. The germline gives CDR1 SGHAT, CDR2 FQNNGV. This CDR3 has 14 residues. Trimming cost V 0 bases and J 0 bases, with 4 bases left between them. CDR3 sequence reads: CASSLDLSTDTQYF. The CDR3 nucleotides are TGTGCCAGCAGCTTAGATCTTAGCACAGATACGCAGTATTTT.

The chain carries TRBV2 and TRBJ1-2, with D possibly TRBD1 on 5 matching bases. Germline CDR1 SNHLY, CDR2 FYNNEI. Trimming pared 5 bases from V and 2 bases from J, leaving 15 bases between. The CDR3 is 15 amino acids. The CDR3: CASSRGVVSNYGYTF. For the CDR3, the DNA is TGTGCCAGCAGTCGGGGGGTAGTCAGCAACTATGGCTACACCTTC.

This chain connects TRBV29-1 to TRBJ1-2, with D unclear. Germline V gives CDR1 SQVTM, CDR2 ANQGSEA. This CDR3 comprises 13 residues. V shed 3 bases and J shed 5 bases, with 13 bases lying between them. As DNA, the CDR3 is TGCAGCGTTGAGGGCCGGACCGATTATGGCTACACCTTC. Translating it yields CSVEGRTDYGYTF. Variable domain in full (rest from reference TRBV29-1 and TRBJ1-2): SAVISQKPSRDICQRGTSLTIQCQVDSQVTMMFWYRQQPGQSLTLIATANQGSEATYESGFVIDKFPISRPNLTFSTLTVSNMSPEDSSIYLCSVEGRTDYGYTFGSGTRLTVV.

The V gene is TRBV12-2, the J gene TRBJ2-3; the table's D call of TRBD1 was not tested on the DNA. TRBV12-2 is a recognized pseudogene. This CDR3 spans 17 amino acids. The CDR3 nucleotides are TGTGCAAGTCGCTTAGGAGGGGGCGACATGGACTCAAATACGCAGTATTTT. This translates into CASRLGGGDMDSNTQYF.

J is TRBJ2-1 and V is TRBV20-1, with D unclear. From germline, CDR1 is DFQATT and CDR2 SNEGSKA (reference sequence). CDR3 size: 11 residues. With 3 bases removed from V and 5 bases from J, the gap between germline ends came to 5 bases. This CDR3 reads CSARTDNEQFF. The CDR3 bases are TGCAGTGCTAGGACTGACAATGAGCAGTTCTTC.

V and J are TRBV3-1 (or the pseudogene TRBV3-2) and TRBJ1-1; D unresolved. Trimming removed 8 bases from V and 3 bases from J, with 7 bases in between. This CDR3 has 11 amino acids. Germline values: CDR1 LGHDT, CDR2 YNNKEL (reference sequence). This chain's CDR3 is CASQGYTEAFF. The CDR3 DNA reads as TGTGCCAGCCAAGGCTACACTGAAGCTTTCTTT.

The chain combines TRBV6-5 with TRBJ2-1; the match to TRBD2 covers 8 bases. Trimming removed 6 bases from V and 15 bases from J; junction bases left unmatched: 13. The CDR3 spans 13 residues. Germline CDR1 MNHEY, CDR2 SVGAGI. CDR3 sequence reads: CASSTHPGLDGFF. The CDR3 DNA reads as TGTGCCAGCAGCACACACCCGGGACTAGATGGGTTCTTC.

The rearrangement joins TRBV6-2 or TRBV6-3 to TRBJ1-2; D perhaps matches TRBD1 (6 bases). Trimming took off 6 bases at V and 1 base at J, with 12 bases between the two ends. The CDR3 covers 14 residues. The V gene's germline CDR1 is MNHEY and CDR2 SVGEGT. Here the CDR3 reads CASSRTENNYGYTF. Written as DNA, the CDR3 is TGTGCCAGCAGCCGGACAGAAAATAACTATGGCTACACCTTC.

The rearrangement uses TRBV19 and TRBJ2-5; 7 positions match TRBD1. CDR1 LNHDA and CDR2 SQIVND come from the germline V gene (reference sequence). The CDR3 is 17 residues long. With V trimmed by 10 bases and J by 1 base, 18 bases remained unmatched. CDR3 amino acids: CATAAQGDGFFQETQYF. In DNA form, the CDR3 reads TGTGCCACCGCCGCGCAGGGGGACGGATTTTTCCAAGAGACCCAGTACTTC.

The chain links TRBV18 to TRBJ2-2; 10 bases agree with TRBD1. J gave up 5 bases and V 0 bases, and 6 bases lay outside the gene matches. CDR1 and CDR2 (germline): KGHSH, LQKENI. This CDR3 is built from 17 residues. CDR3 in DNA: TGTGCCAGCTCACCACCGCAGGGACAGGGGCATACCGGGGAGCTGTTTTTT. It specifies CASSPPQGQGHTGELFF.

The chain links TRBV10-1 to TRBJ2-5; D gene uncertain. The length of the CDR3 is 12 residues. V was clipped by 6 bases and J by 5 bases, with 10 bases between them. Germline assignment: CDR1 WNHNN and CDR2 SYGVQD (reference sequence). CDR3 protein: CASSTTRETQYF. DNA of the CDR3: TGCGCCAGCAGCACGACTCGGGAGACCCAGTACTTC.

The chain uses TRBV4-3 and TRBJ1-2; no definite D call. This CDR3 spans 17 amino acids. Per the germline V gene, CDR1 is LGHNA and CDR2 is YSLEER. V gave up 0 bases and J gave up 0 bases, with 14 bases separating them. Written as DNA, the CDR3 is TGCGCCAGCAGCCAAGATTTAACGGGCACTCCTAACTATGGCTACACCTTC. Residues: CASSQDLTGTPNYGYTF.

The chain carries TRBV14 and TRBJ2-2; 12 nucleotides match TRBD2. CDR3 length: 16 residues. Germline V gene data show CDR1 as SGHDN and CDR2 as FVKESK. V lost 8 bases and J lost 6; bases outside the gene matches: 10. The CDR3 is CASCPLTSGGSGELFF. The CDR3 coding sequence is TGTGCCAGCTGTCCCCTAACTAGCGGGGGGTCCGGGGAGCTGTTTTTT.

The chain links TRBV6-5 to TRBJ2-3; TRBD1 matches 9 bases. This CDR3 has 15 residues. The germline V gene encodes CDR1 MNHEY and CDR2 SVGAGI. Trimming took 6 bases from V and 4 from J; bases not matched to a gene: 8. The CDR3 DNA sequence: TGTGCCAGCAGCCGCACAGGGGGCAAGGCAGATACGCAGTATTTT. It encodes CASSRTGGKADTQYF.

The chain recombines TRBV7-8 with TRBJ2-5; D may be TRBD1 or TRBD2 (5 bases each). This CDR3 comprises 15 residues. V lost 2 bases and J lost 4, with 14 bases in between. The germline CDR1 and CDR2 sequences are SGHVS and FQNEAQ. This CDR3 reads CASSLSVGAGETQYF. DNA for the CDR3: TGTGCCAGCAGCTTATCTGTCGGGGCAGGAGAGACCCAGTACTTC.

This chain links TRBV7-9 with TRBJ2-2; the D is unclear. The ends were cut back, 1 base at V and 6 bases at J, with 9 bases in the middle. This CDR3 comprises 14 residues. The germline CDR1 and CDR2 sequences are SEHNR and FQNEAQ (reference sequence). The CDR3 sequence: CASSLVRKAGELFF. The CDR3, as DNA: TGTGCCAGCAGCTTAGTACGTAAGGCCGGGGAGCTGTTTTTT.

The V and J genes are TRBV7-9 and TRBJ1-5; D unclear. This CDR3 has 15 amino acids. Germline V gene data show CDR1 as SEHNR and CDR2 as FQNEAQ (reference sequence). V was clipped by 1 base and J by 4 bases, with 11 bases between them. The CDR3 nucleotides are TGTGCCAGCAGCTTAGAAGCGGGGTTTAATCAGCCCCAGCATTTT. Protein sequence: CASSLEAGFNQPQHF.

This clone showed up just a few times. V usage is TRBV5-5 and J usage is TRBJ2-1; 9 nucleotides match TRBD1. The V gene end was trimmed by 3 bases and the J gene end by 4 bases; junction bases not matched to a gene: 5. The V gene's germline CDR1 is SGHKS and CDR2 YYEKEE (reference sequence). This CDR3 region has 15 residues. For the CDR3, the DNA is TGTGCCAGCAGCTATTGGGACAGGGATTACAATGAGCAGTTCTTC. Residues: CASSYWDRDYNEQFF.

V is TRBV6-2 or TRBV6-3 and J is TRBJ1-3; D ambiguous. The CDR3 extends over 13 amino acids. Trimming cost V 5 bases and J 8 bases, with 13 bases left between them. Germline values: CDR1 MNHEY, CDR2 SVGEGT. The CDR3: CASSLTVLDTIYF. The CDR3 nucleotides read TGTGCCAGCAGTCTTACCGTCTTGGACACCATATATTTT.

The chain combines TRBV11-2 with TRBJ2-2, with 10 positions matching TRBD2. The CDR3 sequence is 17 residues long. Germline CDR1 is SGHAT and CDR2 is FQNNGV. With 3 bases clipped from V and 6 bases from J, the junction kept 10 bases outside the gene matches. CDR3 DNA: TGTGCCAGCAGCTTGAGGGTCAGCGGGGGGGCGGCCGGGGAGCTGTTTTTT. This gives the protein CASSLRVSGGAAGELFF.

The J gene is TRBJ2-7, the V gene TRBV6-5; 7 bases are shared with TRBD2. Germline CDR1 is MNHEY and CDR2 is SVGAGI. The CDR3 has 14 residues. V trimming: 5 bases; J trimming: 4 bases; junction bases outside the gene matches: 8. In nucleotides, the CDR3 is TGTGCCAGCAGTCCCGTTGAAGCGGGGTACGAGCAGTACTTC. Its translation: CASSPVEAGYEQYF.